The text below deals with one T cell receptor beta chain. The V end was cut by 1 base, the J end by 3 bases, with 18 bases between. CDR1 KGHSH and CDR2 LQKENI come from the germline V gene. This CDR3 is 17 amino acids long. PRAID featured immunodeficiency plus autoinflammation. The data were produced by immunoSEQ multiplex PCR, yet TCRdb's version contains in-frame clones alone and is incomplete. The sample yields roughly 70,000 clones, approximately 91% seen once. The data derive from a study of stem cell transplantation in POMP-related autoinflammatory disease. About the study: Through one year post-transplant, neutrophils and platelets were 100% of graft donor origin.

V usage is TRBV18 and J usage is TRBJ1-1, with a tentative D call TRBD1 (6 bases). The sample consisted of CD4+ T cells from PBMCs, taken after stem cell transplantation. This TCR was sampled from a human patient with POMP-related autoinflammation and immune dysregulation (PRAID). The T cells may partly be graft donor cells. The CDR3: CASSPRVGRGWDTEAFF. CDR3 sequence (DNA): TGTGCCAGCTCACCACGTGTGGGCAGGGGATGGGACACTGAAGCTTTCTTT.